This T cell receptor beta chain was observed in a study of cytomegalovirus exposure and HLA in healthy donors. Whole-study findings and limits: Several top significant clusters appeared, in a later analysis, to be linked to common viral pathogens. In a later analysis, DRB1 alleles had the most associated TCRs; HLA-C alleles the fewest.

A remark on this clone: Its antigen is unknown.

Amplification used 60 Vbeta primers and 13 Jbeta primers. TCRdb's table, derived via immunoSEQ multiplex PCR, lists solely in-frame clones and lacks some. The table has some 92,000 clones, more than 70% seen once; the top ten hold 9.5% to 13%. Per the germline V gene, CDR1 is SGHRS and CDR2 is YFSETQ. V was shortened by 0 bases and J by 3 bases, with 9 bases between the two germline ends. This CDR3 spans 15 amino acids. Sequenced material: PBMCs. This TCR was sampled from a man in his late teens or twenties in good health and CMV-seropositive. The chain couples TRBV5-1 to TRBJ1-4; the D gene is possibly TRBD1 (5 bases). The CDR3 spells CASSLAGGANEKLFF. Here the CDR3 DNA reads TGCGCCAGCAGCTTGGCCGGGGGAGCTAATGAAAAACTGTTTTTT. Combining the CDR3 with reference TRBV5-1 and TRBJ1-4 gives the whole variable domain KAGVTQTPRYLIKTRGQQVTLSCSPISGHRSVSWYQQTPGQGLQFLFEYFSETQRNKGNFPGRFSGRQFSNSRSEMNVSTLELGDSALYLCASSLAGGANEKLFFGSGTQLSVL.